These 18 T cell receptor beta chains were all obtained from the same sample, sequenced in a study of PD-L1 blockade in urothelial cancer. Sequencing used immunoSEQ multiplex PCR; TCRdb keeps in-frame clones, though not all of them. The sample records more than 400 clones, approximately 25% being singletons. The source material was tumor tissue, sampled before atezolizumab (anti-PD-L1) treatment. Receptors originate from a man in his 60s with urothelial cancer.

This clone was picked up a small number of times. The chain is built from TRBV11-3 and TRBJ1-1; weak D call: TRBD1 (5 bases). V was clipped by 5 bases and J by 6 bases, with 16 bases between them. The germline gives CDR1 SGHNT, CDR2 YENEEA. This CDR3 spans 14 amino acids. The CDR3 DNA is TGTGCCAGCAGCCCCGGACATCAAGGGGCTGAAGCTTTCTTT. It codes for CASSPGHQGAEAFF.

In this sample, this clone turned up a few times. The CDR3 sequence: CASSASGTSRGSGANVLTF. The CDR3 DNA reads TGTGCCAGCAGCGCGTCCGGGACCTCCCGTGGGTCTGGGGCCAACGTCCTGACTTTC. The rearrangement uses TRBV9 and TRBJ2-6; D could derive from TRBD1 or TRBD2 (5 bases each). Per germline, CDR1 SGDLS and CDR2 YYNGEE. The V and J ends lost 3 bases and 1 base respectively, with 20 bases between them. The CDR3 runs to 19 residues.

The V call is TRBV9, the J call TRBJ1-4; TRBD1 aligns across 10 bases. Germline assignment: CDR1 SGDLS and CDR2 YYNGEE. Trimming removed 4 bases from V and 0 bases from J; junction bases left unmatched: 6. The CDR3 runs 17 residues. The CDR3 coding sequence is TGTGCCAGCAGCCCGGGACAGGGGACTGCAACTAATGAAAAACTGTTTTTT. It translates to CASSPGQGTATNEKLFF.

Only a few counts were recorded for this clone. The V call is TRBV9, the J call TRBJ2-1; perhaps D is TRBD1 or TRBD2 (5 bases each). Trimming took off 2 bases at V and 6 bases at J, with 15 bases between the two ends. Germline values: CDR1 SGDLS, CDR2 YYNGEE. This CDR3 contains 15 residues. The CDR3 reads CASSVWGTLGNEQFF. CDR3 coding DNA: TGTGCCAGCAGCGTGTGGGGGACCTTGGGCAATGAGCAGTTCTTC.

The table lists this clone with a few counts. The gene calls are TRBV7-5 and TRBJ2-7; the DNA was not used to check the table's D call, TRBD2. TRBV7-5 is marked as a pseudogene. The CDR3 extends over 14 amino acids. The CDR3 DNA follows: TGTGCCAGCAGCTTACTAGCGGATTCCTACGAGCAGTACTTC. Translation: CASSLLADSYEQYF.

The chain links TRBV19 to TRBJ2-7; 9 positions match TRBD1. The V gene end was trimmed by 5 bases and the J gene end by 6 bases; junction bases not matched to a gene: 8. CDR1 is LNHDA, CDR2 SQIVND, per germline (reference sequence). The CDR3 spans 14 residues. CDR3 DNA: TGTGCCAGTAGTCACCGGGACAGGGTATCCGAGCAGTACTTC. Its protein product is CASSHRDRVSEQYF. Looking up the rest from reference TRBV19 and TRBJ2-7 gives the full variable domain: DGGITQSPKYLFRKEGQNVTLSCEQNLNHDAMYWYRQDPGQGLRLIYYSQIVNDFQKGDIAEGYSVSREKKESFPLTVTSAQKNPTAFYLCASSHRDRVSEQYFGPGTRLTVT.

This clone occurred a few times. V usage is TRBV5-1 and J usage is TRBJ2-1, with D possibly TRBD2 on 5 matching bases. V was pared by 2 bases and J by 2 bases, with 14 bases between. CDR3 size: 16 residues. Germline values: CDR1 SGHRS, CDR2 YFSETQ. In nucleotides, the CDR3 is TGCGCCAGCAGCTTTACTAGAATTAAGGCCTACAATGAGCAGTTCTTC. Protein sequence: CASSFTRIKAYNEQFF. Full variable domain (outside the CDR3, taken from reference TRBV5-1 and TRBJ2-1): KAGVTQTPRYLIKTRGQQVTLSCSPISGHRSVSWYQQTPGQGLQFLFEYFSETQRNKGNFPGRFSGRQFSNSRSEMNVSTLELGDSALYLCASSFTRIKAYNEQFFGPGTRLTVL.

Written as DNA, the CDR3 is TGTGCCAGCAGCTTGGAGGGGGGCGCAGAGACCCAGTACTTC. Amino acid sequence: CASSLEGGAETQYF. The chain has TRBV11-3 and TRBJ2-5; D may be TRBD1 or TRBD2 (6 bases each). The germline V gene encodes CDR1 SGHNT and CDR2 YENEEA. The CDR3 loop spans 14 amino acids. V was cut by 3 bases and J by 4 bases, with 12 bases left in between. Complete variable domain (other parts from reference TRBV11-3 and TRBJ2-5): EAGVVQSPRYKIIEKKQPVAFWCNPISGHNTLYWYLQNLGQGPELLIRYENEEAVDDSQLPKDRFSAERLKGVDSTLKIQPAELGDSAVYLCASSLEGGAETQYFGPGTRLLVL.

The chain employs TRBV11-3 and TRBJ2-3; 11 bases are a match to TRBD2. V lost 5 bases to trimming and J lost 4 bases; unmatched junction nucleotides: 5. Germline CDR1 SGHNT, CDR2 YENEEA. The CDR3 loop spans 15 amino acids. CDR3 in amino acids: CASSLSGGAADTQYF. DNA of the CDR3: TGTGCCAGCAGCCTTAGCGGGGGGGCCGCAGATACGCAGTATTTT. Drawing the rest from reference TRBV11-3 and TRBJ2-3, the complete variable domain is EAGVVQSPRYKIIEKKQPVAFWCNPISGHNTLYWYLQNLGQGPELLIRYENEEAVDDSQLPKDRFSAERLKGVDSTLKIQPAELGDSAVYLCASSLSGGAADTQYFGPGTRLTVL.

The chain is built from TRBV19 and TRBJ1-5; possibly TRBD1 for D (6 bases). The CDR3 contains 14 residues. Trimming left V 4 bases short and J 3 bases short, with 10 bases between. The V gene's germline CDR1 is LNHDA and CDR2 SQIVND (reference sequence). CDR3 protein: CASSTQGYNQPQHF. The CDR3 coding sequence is TGTGCCAGTAGTACACAGGGATACAATCAGCCCCAGCATTTT.

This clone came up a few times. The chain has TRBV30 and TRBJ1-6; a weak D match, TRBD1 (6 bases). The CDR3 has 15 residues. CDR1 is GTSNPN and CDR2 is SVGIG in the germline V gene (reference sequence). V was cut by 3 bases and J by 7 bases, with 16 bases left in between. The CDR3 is CAWRRQEALNSPLHF. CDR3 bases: TGTGCCTGGAGGAGACAGGAGGCTCTCAATTCACCCCTCCACTTT.

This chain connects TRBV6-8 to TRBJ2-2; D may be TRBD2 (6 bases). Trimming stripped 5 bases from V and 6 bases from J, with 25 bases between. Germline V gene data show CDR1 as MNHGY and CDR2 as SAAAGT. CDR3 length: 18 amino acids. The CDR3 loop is CASSLRGTFIVGAGELFF. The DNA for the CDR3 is TGTGCCAGCAGTCTCCGAGGGACTTTTATTGTAGGGGCCGGGGAGCTGTTTTTT.

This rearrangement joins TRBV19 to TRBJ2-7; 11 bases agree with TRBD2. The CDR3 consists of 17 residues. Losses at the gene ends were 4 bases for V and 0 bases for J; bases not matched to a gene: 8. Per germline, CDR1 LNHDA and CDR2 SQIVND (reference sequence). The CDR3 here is CASSRVATSGTSYEQYF. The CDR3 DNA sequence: TGTGCCAGTAGTAGGGTTGCGACTAGCGGGACCTCCTACGAGCAGTACTTC.

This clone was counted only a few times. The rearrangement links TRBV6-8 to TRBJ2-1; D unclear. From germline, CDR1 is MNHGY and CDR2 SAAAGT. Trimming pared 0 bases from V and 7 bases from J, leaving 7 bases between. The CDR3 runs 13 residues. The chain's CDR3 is CASSYSIQNEQFF. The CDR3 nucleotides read TGTGCCAGCAGTTACTCGATCCAGAATGAGCAGTTCTTC.

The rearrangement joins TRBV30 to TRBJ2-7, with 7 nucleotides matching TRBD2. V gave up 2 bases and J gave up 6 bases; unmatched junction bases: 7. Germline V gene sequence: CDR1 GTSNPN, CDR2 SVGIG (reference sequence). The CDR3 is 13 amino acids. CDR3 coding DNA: TGTGCCTGGAGTCGGGGGGATTTGGGCGAGCAGTACTTC. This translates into CAWSRGDLGEQYF. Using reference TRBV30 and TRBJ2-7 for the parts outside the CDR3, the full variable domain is SQTIHQWPATLVQPVGSPLSLECTVEGTSNPNLYWYRQAAGRGLQLLFYSVGIGQISSEVPQNLSASRPQDRQFILSSKKLLLSDSGFYLCAWSRGDLGEQYFGPGTRLTVT.

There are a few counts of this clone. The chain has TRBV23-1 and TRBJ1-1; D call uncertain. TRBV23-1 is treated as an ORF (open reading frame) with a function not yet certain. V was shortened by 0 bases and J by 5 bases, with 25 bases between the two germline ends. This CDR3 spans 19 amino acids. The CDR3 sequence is CASSQSSGSDGPFRTEAFF. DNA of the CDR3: TGCGCCAGCAGTCAATCGAGTGGCTCCGACGGTCCCTTCCGGACTGAAGCTTTCTTT.

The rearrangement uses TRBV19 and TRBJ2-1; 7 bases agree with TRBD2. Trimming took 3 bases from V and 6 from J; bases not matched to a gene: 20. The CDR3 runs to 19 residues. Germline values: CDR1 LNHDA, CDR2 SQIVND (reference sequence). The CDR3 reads CASSISRGASGKRFNEQFF. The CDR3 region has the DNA TGTGCCAGTAGTATCTCCCGAGGGGCTAGCGGAAAACGATTCAATGAGCAGTTCTTC.

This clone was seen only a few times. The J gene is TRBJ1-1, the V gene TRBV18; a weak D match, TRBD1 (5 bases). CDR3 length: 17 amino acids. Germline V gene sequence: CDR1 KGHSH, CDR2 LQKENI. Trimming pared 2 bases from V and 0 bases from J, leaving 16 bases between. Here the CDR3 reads CASSPNLLGALNTEAFF. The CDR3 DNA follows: TGTGCCAGCTCACCAAACCTACTTGGGGCTCTGAACACTGAAGCTTTCTTT.